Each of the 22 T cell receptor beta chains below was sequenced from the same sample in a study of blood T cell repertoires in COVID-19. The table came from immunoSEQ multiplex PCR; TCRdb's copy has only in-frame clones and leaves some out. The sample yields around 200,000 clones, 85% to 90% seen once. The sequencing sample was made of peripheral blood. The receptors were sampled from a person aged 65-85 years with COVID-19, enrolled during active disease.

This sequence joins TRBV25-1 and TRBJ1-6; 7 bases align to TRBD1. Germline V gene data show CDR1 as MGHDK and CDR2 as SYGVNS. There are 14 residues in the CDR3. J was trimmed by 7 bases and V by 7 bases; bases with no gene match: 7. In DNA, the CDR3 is TGTGCCAGCAAAAGAGGGACAGACAATTCACCCCTCCACTTT. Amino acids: CASKRGTDNSPLHF.

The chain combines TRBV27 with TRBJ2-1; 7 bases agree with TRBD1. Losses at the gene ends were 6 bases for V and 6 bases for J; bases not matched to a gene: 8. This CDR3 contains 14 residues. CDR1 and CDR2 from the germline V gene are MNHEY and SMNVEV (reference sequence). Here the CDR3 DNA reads TGTGCCAGCAGCCAACTAGGGACAGTCAATGAGCAGTTCTTC. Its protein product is CASSQLGTVNEQFF.

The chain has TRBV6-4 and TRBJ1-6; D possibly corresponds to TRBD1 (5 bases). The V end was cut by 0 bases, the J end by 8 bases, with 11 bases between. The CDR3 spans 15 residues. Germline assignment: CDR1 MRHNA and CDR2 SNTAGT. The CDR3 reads CASSDSTAGHSPLHF. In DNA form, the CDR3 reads TGTGCCAGCAGTGACTCGACAGCCGGCCATTCACCCCTCCACTTT.

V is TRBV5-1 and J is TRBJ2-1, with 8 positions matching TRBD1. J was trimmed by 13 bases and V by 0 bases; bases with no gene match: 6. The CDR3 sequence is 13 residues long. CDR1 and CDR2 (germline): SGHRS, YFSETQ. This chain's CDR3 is CASSLDDRGFQFF. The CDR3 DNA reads TGCGCCAGCAGCTTGGATGACAGGGGCTTTCAGTTCTTC.

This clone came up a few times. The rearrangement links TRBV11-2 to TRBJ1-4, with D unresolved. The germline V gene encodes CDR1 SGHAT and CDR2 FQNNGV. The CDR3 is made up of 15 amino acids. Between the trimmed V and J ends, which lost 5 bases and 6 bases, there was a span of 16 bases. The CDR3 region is CASSLENSGYEKLFF. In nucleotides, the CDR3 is TGTGCCAGCAGCCTTGAGAACAGCGGTTATGAAAAACTGTTTTTT.

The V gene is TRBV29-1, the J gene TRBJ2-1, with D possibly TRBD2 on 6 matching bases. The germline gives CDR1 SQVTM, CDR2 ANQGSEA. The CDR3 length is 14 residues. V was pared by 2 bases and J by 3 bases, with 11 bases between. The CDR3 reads CSVESGVLYNEQFF. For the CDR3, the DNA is TGCAGCGTTGAATCGGGAGTGCTCTACAATGAGCAGTTCTTC.

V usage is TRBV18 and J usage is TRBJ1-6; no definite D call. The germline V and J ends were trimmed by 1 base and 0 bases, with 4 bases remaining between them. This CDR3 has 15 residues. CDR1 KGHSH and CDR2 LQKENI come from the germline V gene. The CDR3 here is CASSPQSSYNSPLHF. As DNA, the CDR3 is TGTGCCAGCTCACCACAGAGCTCCTATAATTCACCCCTCCACTTT.

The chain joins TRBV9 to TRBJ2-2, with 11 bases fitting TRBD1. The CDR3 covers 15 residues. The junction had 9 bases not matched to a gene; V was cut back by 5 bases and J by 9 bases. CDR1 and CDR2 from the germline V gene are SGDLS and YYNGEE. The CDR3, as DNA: TGTGCCAGCAGTCGCGGACAGGGGGCCCGGAGGGAGCTGTTTTTT. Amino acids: CASSRGQGARRELFF.

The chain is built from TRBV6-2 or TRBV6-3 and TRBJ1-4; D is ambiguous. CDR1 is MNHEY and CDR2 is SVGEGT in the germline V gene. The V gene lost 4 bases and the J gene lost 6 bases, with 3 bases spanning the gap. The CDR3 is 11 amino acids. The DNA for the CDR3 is TGTGCCAGCAGTTCAGATGAAAAACTGTTTTTT. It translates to CASSSDEKLFF.

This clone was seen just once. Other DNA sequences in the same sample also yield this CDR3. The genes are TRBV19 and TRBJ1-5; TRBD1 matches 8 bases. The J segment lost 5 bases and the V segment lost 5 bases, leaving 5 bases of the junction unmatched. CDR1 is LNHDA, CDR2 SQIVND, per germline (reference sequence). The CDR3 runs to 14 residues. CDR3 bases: TGTGCCAGTAGTGGTGACAGGGGATATCAGCCCCAGCATTTT. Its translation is CASSGDRGYQPQHF.

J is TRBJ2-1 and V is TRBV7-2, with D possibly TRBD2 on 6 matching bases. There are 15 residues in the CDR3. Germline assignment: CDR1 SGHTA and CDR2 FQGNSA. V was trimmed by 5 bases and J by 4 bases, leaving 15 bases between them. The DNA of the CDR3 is TGTGCCAGCAGCCCTAGGGACTCAATTTACAATGAGCAGTTCTTC. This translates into CASSPRDSIYNEQFF. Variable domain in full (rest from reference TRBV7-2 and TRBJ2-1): GAGVSQSPSNKVTEKGKDVELRCDPISGHTALYWYRQSLGQGLEFLIYFQGNSAPDKSGLPSDRFSAERTGGSVSTLTIQRTQQEDSAVYLCASSPRDSIYNEQFFGPGTRLTVL.

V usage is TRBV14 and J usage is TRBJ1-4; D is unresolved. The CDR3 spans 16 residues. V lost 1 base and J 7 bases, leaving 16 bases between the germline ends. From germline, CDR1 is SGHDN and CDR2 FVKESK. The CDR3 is CASSQVTPGYGEKLFF. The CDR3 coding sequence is TGTGCCAGCAGCCAAGTGACTCCGGGATACGGTGAAAAACTGTTTTTT.

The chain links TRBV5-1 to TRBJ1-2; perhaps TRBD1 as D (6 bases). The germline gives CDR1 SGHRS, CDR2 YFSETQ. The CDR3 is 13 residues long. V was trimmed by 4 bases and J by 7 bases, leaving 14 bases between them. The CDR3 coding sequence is TGCGCCAGCAGCCAAAACGGACAGCTTGGCTACACCTTC. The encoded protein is CASSQNGQLGYTF.

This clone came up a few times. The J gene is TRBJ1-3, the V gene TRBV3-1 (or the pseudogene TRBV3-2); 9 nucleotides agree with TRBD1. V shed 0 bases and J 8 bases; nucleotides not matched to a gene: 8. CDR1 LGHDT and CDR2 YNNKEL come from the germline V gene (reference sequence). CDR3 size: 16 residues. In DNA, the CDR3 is TGTGCCAGCAGCCAAGAGCCCCGGACAGGGGTAGACACCATATATTTT. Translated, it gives CASSQEPRTGVDTIYF.

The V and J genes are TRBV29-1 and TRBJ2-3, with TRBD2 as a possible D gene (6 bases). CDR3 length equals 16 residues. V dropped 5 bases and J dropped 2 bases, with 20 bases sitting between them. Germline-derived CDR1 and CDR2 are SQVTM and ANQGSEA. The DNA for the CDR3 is TGCAGCGTTCGGAGTAGGCGGGGAAAGTTCACAGATACGCAGTATTTT. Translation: CSVRSRRGKFTDTQYF.

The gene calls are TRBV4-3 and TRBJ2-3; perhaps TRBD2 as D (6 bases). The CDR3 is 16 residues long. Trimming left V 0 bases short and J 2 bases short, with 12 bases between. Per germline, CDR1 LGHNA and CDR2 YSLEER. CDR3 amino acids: CASSQDLAGSTDTQYF. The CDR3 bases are TGCGCCAGCAGCCAAGATCTTGCGGGGTCCACAGATACGCAGTATTTT.

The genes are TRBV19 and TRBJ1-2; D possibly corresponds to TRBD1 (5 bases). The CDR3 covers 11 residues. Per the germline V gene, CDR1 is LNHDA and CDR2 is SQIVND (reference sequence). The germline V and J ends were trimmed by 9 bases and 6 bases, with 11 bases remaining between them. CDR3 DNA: TGTGCCAGCAGGGTTCAGGATGGCTACACCTTC. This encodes CASRVQDGYTF. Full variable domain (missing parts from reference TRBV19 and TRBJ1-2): DGGITQSPKYLFRKEGQNVTLSCEQNLNHDAMYWYRQDPGQGLRLIYYSQIVNDFQKGDIAEGYSVSREKKESFPLTVTSAQKNPTAFYLCASRVQDGYTFGSGTRLTVV.

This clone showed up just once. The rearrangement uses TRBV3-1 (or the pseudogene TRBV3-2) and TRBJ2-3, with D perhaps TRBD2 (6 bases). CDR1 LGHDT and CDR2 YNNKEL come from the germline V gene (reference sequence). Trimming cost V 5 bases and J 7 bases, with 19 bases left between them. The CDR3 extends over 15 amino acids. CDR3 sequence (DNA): TGTGCCAGCAGCTCCCGGGACTTTGGTGGGAATACGCAGTATTTT. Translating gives CASSSRDFGGNTQYF.

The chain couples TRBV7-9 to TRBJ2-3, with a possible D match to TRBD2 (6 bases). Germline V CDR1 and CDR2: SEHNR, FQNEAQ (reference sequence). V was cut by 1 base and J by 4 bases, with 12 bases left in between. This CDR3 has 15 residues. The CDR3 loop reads CASSLGLGRSDTQYF. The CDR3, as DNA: TGTGCCAGCAGCTTAGGTTTGGGGAGGTCAGATACGCAGTATTTT. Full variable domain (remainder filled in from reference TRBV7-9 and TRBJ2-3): DTGVSQNPRHKITKRGQNVTFRCDPISEHNRLYWYRQTLGQGPEFLTYFQNEAQLEKSRLLSDRFSAERPKGSFSTLEIQRTEQGDSAMYLCASSLGLGRSDTQYFGPGTRLTVL.

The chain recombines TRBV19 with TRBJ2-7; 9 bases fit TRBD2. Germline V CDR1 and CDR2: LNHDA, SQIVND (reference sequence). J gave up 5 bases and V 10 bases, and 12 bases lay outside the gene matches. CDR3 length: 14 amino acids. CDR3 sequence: CATNPGLAVHEQYF. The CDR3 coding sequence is TGTGCCACTAACCCGGGACTAGCTGTCCACGAGCAGTACTTC.

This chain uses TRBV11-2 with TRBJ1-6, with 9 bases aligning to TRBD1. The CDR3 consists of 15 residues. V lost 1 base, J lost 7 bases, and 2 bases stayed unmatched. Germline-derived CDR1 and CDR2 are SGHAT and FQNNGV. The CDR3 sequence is CASSLGGQGNSPLHF. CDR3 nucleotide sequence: TGTGCCAGCAGCTTAGGGGGACAGGGCAATTCACCCCTCCACTTT.

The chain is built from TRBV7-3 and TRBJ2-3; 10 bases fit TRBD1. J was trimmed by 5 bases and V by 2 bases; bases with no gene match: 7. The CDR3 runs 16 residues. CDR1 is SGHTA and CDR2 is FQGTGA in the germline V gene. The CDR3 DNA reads TGTGCCAGCAGCTTACATATCGGGACAGGGGAAGATACGCAGTATTTT. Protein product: CASSLHIGTGEDTQYF. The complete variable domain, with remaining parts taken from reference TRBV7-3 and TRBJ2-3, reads GAGVSQTPSNKVTEKGKYVELRCDPISGHTALYWYRQSLGQGPEFLIYFQGTGAADDSGLPNDRFFAVRPEGSVSTLKIQRTERGDSAVYLCASSLHIGTGEDTQYFGPGTRLTVL.